One sample yielded the 18 T cell receptor beta chains listed below, sequenced in a study of cytomegalovirus exposure and HLA in healthy donors. Repertoires were generated with immunoSEQ multiplex PCR, while TCRdb's copy carries only in-frame clones and drops some. The sample lists hundreds of thousands of clones; over 80% were seen once. Sequencing used PBMCs. The receptors shown here come from a woman in her 30s in good health and CMV-seropositive.

The chain links TRBV5-1 to TRBJ2-5; D could derive from TRBD1 or TRBD2 (5 bases each). The CDR3 spans 14 residues. Germline CDR1 is SGHRS and CDR2 is YFSETQ. V was cut by 6 bases and J by 8 bases, with 20 bases left in between. Here the CDR3 DNA reads TGCGCCAGCAACTCCGGGACGGATTCTGTAACCCAGTACTTC. It specifies CASNSGTDSVTQYF.

The chain couples TRBV7-2 to TRBJ2-1; 11 nucleotides match TRBD2. The J segment lost 4 bases and the V segment lost 5 bases, leaving 10 bases of the junction unmatched. Per the germline V gene, CDR1 is SGHTA and CDR2 is FQGNSA. CDR3 length: 17 residues. This chain's CDR3 is CASSQNSGTSGYNEQFF. The CDR3 DNA is TGTGCCAGCAGCCAGAACTCCGGGACTAGCGGATACAATGAGCAGTTCTTC.

This clone was seen many times. V gene TRBV4-1 combines with J gene TRBJ2-7, with D hard to call. CDR1 is MGHRA and CDR2 is YSYEKL in the germline V gene. Trimming took 1 base from V and 2 from J, leaving 12 bases between them. The CDR3 is 15 amino acids. Written as DNA, the CDR3 is TGCGCCAGCAGCCAAGGGTCGTGGCAAACCTACGAGCAGTACTTC. It translates to CASSQGSWQTYEQYF.

The chain has TRBV4-1 and TRBJ2-3; 8 bases line up with TRBD2. J was trimmed by 1 base and V by 0 bases; bases with no gene match: 12. Per germline, CDR1 MGHRA and CDR2 YSYEKL. CDR3 length: 19 amino acids. The chain's CDR3 is CASSQEGRIGRAGTDTQYF. Written as DNA, the CDR3 is TGCGCCAGCAGCCAAGAGGGACGGATCGGGAGGGCGGGCACAGATACGCAGTATTTT.

This chain joins TRBV5-1 and TRBJ2-7, with D possibly TRBD2 on 6 matching bases. Per germline, CDR1 SGHRS and CDR2 YFSETQ. Trimming took off 2 bases at V and 5 bases at J, with 23 bases between the two ends. The CDR3 sequence is 17 residues long. CDR3 in DNA: TGCGCCAGCAGCTTATCACTCGCGGGAATGGGGGTGGACGAGCAGTACTTC. Translated: CASSLSLAGMGVDEQYF.

The rearrangement links TRBV4-1 to TRBJ2-3; a weak D match, TRBD1 (5 bases). The germline V and J ends were trimmed by 4 bases and 3 bases, with 8 bases remaining between them. CDR1 is MGHRA and CDR2 is YSYEKL in the germline V gene. The CDR3 has 13 residues. The CDR3 protein is CASSRQITDTQYF. The CDR3, as DNA: TGCGCCAGCAGCCGACAGATTACAGATACGCAGTATTTT.

The rearrangement joins TRBV6-5 to TRBJ1-5; tentative D call: TRBD1 (5 bases). V was cut by 5 bases and J by 2 bases, with 10 bases left in between. CDR3 length equals 14 residues. CDR1 MNHEY and CDR2 SVGAGI come from the germline V gene. CDR3 residues: CASSQQERNQPQHF. The CDR3 region has the DNA TGTGCCAGCAGTCAACAGGAGCGCAATCAGCCCCAGCATTTT.

The chain has TRBV6-5 and TRBJ1-3; D unresolved. V gave up 5 bases and J gave up 0 bases, with 11 bases separating them. Germline V gene sequence: CDR1 MNHEY, CDR2 SVGAGI. The CDR3 is 15 amino acids. CDR3 nucleotides: TGTGCCAGCAGTCGCAGTGGACCCTCTGGAAACACCATATATTTT. Its protein is CASSRSGPSGNTIYF.

This chain links TRBV19 with TRBJ1-1; 7 nucleotides match TRBD1. Germline CDR1 reads LNHDA; CDR2 reads SQIVND (reference sequence). The CDR3 is 14 residues long. J was trimmed by 6 bases and V by 8 bases; bases with no gene match: 12. CDR3: CASQFSPGGSEAFF. CDR3 DNA: TGTGCCAGTCAATTCTCACCAGGGGGATCTGAAGCTTTCTTT.

This sequence joins TRBV5-1 and TRBJ1-4; D possibly corresponds to TRBD1 (5 bases). This CDR3 comprises 15 residues. Germline CDR1 and CDR2: SGHRS and YFSETQ. Between the trimmed V and J ends, which lost 7 bases and 6 bases, there was a span of 19 bases. DNA of the CDR3: TGCGCCAGCGCTCCGCAGGGAAGTTCCGATGAAAAACTGTTTTTT. Its protein is CASAPQGSSDEKLFF. Filled out from reference TRBV5-1 and TRBJ1-4, the complete variable domain reads KAGVTQTPRYLIKTRGQQVTLSCSPISGHRSVSWYQQTPGQGLQFLFEYFSETQRNKGNFPGRFSGRQFSNSRSEMNVSTLELGDSALYLCASAPQGSSDEKLFFGSGTQLSVL.

The chain employs TRBV19 and TRBJ2-7; 7 positions agree with TRBD1. From germline, CDR1 is LNHDA and CDR2 SQIVND (reference sequence). J gave up 2 bases and V 5 bases, and 6 bases lay outside the gene matches. The CDR3 extends over 14 amino acids. This CDR3 reads CASSPGQSTYEQYF. CDR3 in DNA: TGTGCCAGTAGTCCGGGACAGAGTACCTACGAGCAGTACTTC.

V usage is TRBV6-5 and J usage is TRBJ1-1; perhaps TRBD1 as D (6 bases). CDR3 length: 14 residues. The germline gives CDR1 MNHEY, CDR2 SVGAGI. The V end lost 0 bases, the J end lost 5 bases, and 10 bases lay between the germline ends. The CDR3 is CASSYSQGSTEAFF. CDR3 sequence (DNA): TGTGCCAGCAGTTACTCACAGGGCTCGACTGAAGCTTTCTTT.

This chain links TRBV5-1 with TRBJ2-5; 7 bases are shared with TRBD1. Germline V gives CDR1 SGHRS, CDR2 YFSETQ. The CDR3 is 14 residues long. Trimming cost V 1 base and J 10 bases; bases outside gene matches: 10. CDR3 protein: CASSLWTGPIGQYF. In DNA, the CDR3 is TGCGCCAGCAGCTTGTGGACAGGTCCCATAGGCCAGTACTTC. The variable domain in full, with the rest retrieved from reference TRBV5-1 and TRBJ2-5, is KAGVTQTPRYLIKTRGQQVTLSCSPISGHRSVSWYQQTPGQGLQFLFEYFSETQRNKGNFPGRFSGRQFSNSRSEMNVSTLELGDSALYLCASSLWTGPIGQYFGPGTRLLVL.

V is TRBV14 and J is TRBJ2-1, with D possibly called TRBD1 or TRBD2 (5 bases each). The CDR3 consists of 14 residues. The V gene lost 3 bases and the J gene lost 15 bases, with 21 bases spanning the gap. The V gene's germline CDR1 is SGHDN and CDR2 FVKESK. CDR3 in amino acids: CASSQFRDGKETFF. CDR3 nucleotides: TGTGCCAGCAGCCAGTTCCGGGACGGCAAAGAGACGTTCTTC. Based on the CDR3 plus reference TRBV14 and TRBJ2-1, the full variable domain is EAGVTQFPSHSVIEKGQTVTLRCDPISGHDNLYWYRRVMGKEIKFLLHFVKESKQDESGMPNNRFLAERTGGTYSTLKVQPAELEDSGVYFCASSQFRDGKETFFGPGTRLTVL.

The rearrangement joins TRBV30 to TRBJ2-5; tentatively, D is TRBD1 or TRBD2 (6 bases each). This CDR3 region has 15 residues. CDR1 and CDR2 (germline): GTSNPN, SVGIG (reference sequence). Trimming took 1 base from V and 7 from J, leaving 19 bases between them. The CDR3 bases are TGTGCCTGGAGTGAAGGGGGGCGAGAAGTAGGGACCCAGTACTTC. It specifies CAWSEGGREVGTQYF.

This clone was seen once. The J gene is TRBJ2-7, the V gene TRBV11-3; D might be TRBD1 (6 bases). This CDR3 is 16 amino acids long. The V end was cut by 3 bases, the J end by 1 base, with 16 bases between. Germline CDR1 is SGHNT and CDR2 is YENEEA. CDR3 in amino acids: CASSFAPGRGSYEQYF. In DNA form, the CDR3 reads TGTGCCAGCAGCTTCGCTCCCGGCAGGGGTTCCTACGAGCAGTACTTC.

The rearrangement links TRBV30 to TRBJ1-2; TRBD1 might be the D (6 bases). The V end lost 6 bases, the J end lost 2 bases, and 13 bases lay between the germline ends. The CDR3 consists of 13 residues. Germline V lookup: CDR1 GTSNPN, CDR2 SVGIG (reference sequence). CDR3 sequence reads: CACTGFVNYGYTF. CDR3 nucleotide sequence: TGTGCCTGCACAGGGTTTGTCAACTATGGCTACACCTTC.

The chain links TRBV4-1 to TRBJ2-2; TRBD2 aligns across 15 bases. V was pared by 1 base and J by 4 bases, with 10 bases of the junction left unmatched. The germline V gene has CDR1 MGHRA and CDR2 YSYEKL. The CDR3 is 20 amino acids. The chain's CDR3 is CASSQVGLAGGPVGTGELFF. The DNA for the CDR3 is TGCGCCAGCAGCCAAGTAGGACTAGCGGGAGGGCCGGTTGGCACCGGGGAGCTGTTTTTT.